Below, 24 T cell receptor beta chains from the same sample are listed, as sequenced in a study of preoperative IRX-2 immunotherapy in early breast cancer. Documented treatment: preoperative locoregional IRX-2 cytokine immunotherapy. Assay used: immunoSEQ multiplex PCR; TCRdb lists only in-frame clones, some missing. Of approximately 30,000 clones in the sample, roughly 86% are singletons; the top ten hold over 1.5%. The material sequenced was tumor tissue, taken after IRX-2 immunotherapy. These receptor sequences come from a human donor with breast cancer.

The chain carries TRBV6-8 and TRBJ1-2, with D perhaps matching TRBD1 (5 bases). CDR3 length equals 15 residues. Germline CDR1 MNHGY, CDR2 SAAAGT. The V and J ends lost 6 bases and 1 base respectively, with 15 bases between them. In nucleotides, the CDR3 is TGTGCCAGCAGGTTCGGGGCGACGGATAACTATGGCTACACCTTC. It specifies CASRFGATDNYGYTF.

The CDR3 DNA follows: TGCGCCAGCAGTGAGTCGAAGGGAGGGGCTCTTTACGAGCAGTACGTC. Protein sequence: CASSESKGGALYEQYV. V gene TRBV10-1 combines with J gene TRBJ2-7; 7 bases are a match to TRBD2. Germline assignment: CDR1 WNHNN and CDR2 SYGVQD (reference sequence). This CDR3 is 16 amino acids long. V trimming: 0 bases; J trimming: 4 bases; junction bases outside the gene matches: 9.

The chain combines TRBV30 with TRBJ2-3, with a weak D call TRBD2 (5 bases). The V gene's germline CDR1 is GTSNPN and CDR2 SVGIG (reference sequence). CDR3 length: 13 residues. V gave up 0 bases and J gave up 6 bases, with 10 bases separating them. CDR3 coding DNA: TGTGCCTGGAGTGTATATAGAGGGGATACGCAGTATTTT. It specifies CAWSVYRGDTQYF.

V is TRBV7-5 and J is TRBJ2-1; the table's D call, TRBD1, was not checked against the DNA. TRBV7-5 represents a pseudogene. The CDR3 has 14 residues. The CDR3 spells CASSLRQVDNEQFF. CDR3 in DNA: TGTGCCAGCAGCTTACGACAGGTCGACAATGAGCAGTTCTTC.

The chain is built from TRBV29-1 and TRBJ2-6; possible D gene TRBD1, 5 bases. Germline loops: CDR1 SQVTM, CDR2 ANQGSEA. The CDR3 consists of 14 residues. The V end lost 3 bases, the J end lost 4 bases, and 10 bases lay between the germline ends. CDR3 in amino acids: CSVDQGPGANVLTF. CDR3 nucleotides: TGCAGCGTTGATCAGGGTCCCGGGGCCAACGTCCTGACTTTC. The whole variable domain, filled in from reference TRBV29-1 and TRBJ2-6, reads SAVISQKPSRDICQRGTSLTIQCQVDSQVTMMFWYRQQPGQSLTLIATANQGSEATYESGFVIDKFPISRPNLTFSTLTVSNMSPEDSSIYLCSVDQGPGANVLTFGAGSRLTVL.

The chain joins TRBV7-6 to TRBJ2-1; D may be TRBD1 or TRBD2 (6 bases each). V dropped 5 bases and J dropped 4 bases, with 15 bases sitting between them. CDR1 and CDR2 (germline): SGHVS, FNYEAQ. CDR3 length: 15 residues. The CDR3 DNA is TGTGCCAGCAGCCGGTTTGGAGGGGGATACAATGAGCAGTTCTTC. Translation: CASSRFGGGYNEQFF. Drawing the rest from reference TRBV7-6 and TRBJ2-1, the complete variable domain is GAGVSQSPRYKVTKRGQDVALRCDPISGHVSLYWYRQALGQGPEFLTYFNYEAQQDKSGLPNDRFSAERPEGSISTLTIQRTEQRDSAMYRCASSRFGGGYNEQFFGPGTRLTVL.

Of note for this clone: Other nucleotide sequences in the sample specify the same CDR3. J is TRBJ1-5 and V is TRBV30; D gene ambiguous. The CDR3 runs 13 residues. V dropped 1 base and J dropped 2 bases, with 6 bases sitting between them. Germline loops: CDR1 GTSNPN, CDR2 SVGIG (reference sequence). CDR3 protein: CAWSGGGNQPQHF. DNA for the CDR3: TGTGCCTGGAGTGGCGGGGGCAATCAGCCCCAGCATTTT.

This chain uses TRBV11-3 with TRBJ2-5; tentatively, D is TRBD1 (5 bases). In germline, CDR1 is SGHNT, CDR2 YENEEA. CDR3 length: 15 residues. The V and J ends lost 1 base and 2 bases respectively, with 11 bases between them. The CDR3 loop reads CASSLGSGSQETQYF. The CDR3 DNA reads TGTGCCAGCAGCTTAGGATCAGGGTCTCAAGAGACCCAGTACTTC.

A single count supports this clone. V and J are TRBV6-8 and TRBJ1-1; TRBD1 matches 9 bases. Germline V gene data show CDR1 as MNHGY and CDR2 as SAAAGT. The ends lost 1 base at V and 3 bases at J; junction bases unmatched: 12. The CDR3 length is 18 residues. CDR3 bases: TGTGCCAGCAGTTACTTAAAAGACAGGGGGGGAGTTCACACTGAAGCTTTCTTT. Residues: CASSYLKDRGGVHTEAFF.

This chain joins TRBV5-1 and TRBJ2-3; 9 nucleotides align to TRBD1. Germline lookup yields CDR1 SGHRS and CDR2 YFSETQ. The ends lost 0 bases at V and 2 bases at J; junction bases unmatched: 4. There are 16 residues in the CDR3. CDR3 DNA sequence: TGCGCCAGCAGCTTGGCAGGGACAGGGCTCACAGATACGCAGTATTTT. Protein sequence: CASSLAGTGLTDTQYF.

This clone came up once. The genes are TRBV19 and TRBJ2-2; D is ambiguous. The CDR3 is 13 amino acids. V was trimmed by 8 bases and J by 3 bases, leaving 10 bases between them. CDR1 and CDR2 (germline): LNHDA, SQIVND (reference sequence). CDR3 sequence (DNA): TGTGCCAGTTTTTACGCTTACACCGGGGAGCTGTTTTTT. This gives the protein CASFYAYTGELFF.

The chain carries TRBV5-1 and TRBJ2-2; 8 bases are shared with TRBD2. With V trimmed by 3 bases and J by 4 bases, 8 bases remained unmatched. This CDR3 has 16 residues. Germline values: CDR1 SGHRS, CDR2 YFSETQ. The CDR3 reads CASSSLGLVVTGELFF. The CDR3 DNA sequence: TGCGCCAGCAGCTCCCTGGGACTAGTGGTCACCGGGGAGCTGTTTTTT. The whole variable domain, remainder taken from reference TRBV5-1 and TRBJ2-2, is KAGVTQTPRYLIKTRGQQVTLSCSPISGHRSVSWYQQTPGQGLQFLFEYFSETQRNKGNFPGRFSGRQFSNSRSEMNVSTLELGDSALYLCASSSLGLVVTGELFFGEGSRLTVL.

This chain connects TRBV28 to TRBJ1-3, with D uncertain. There are 16 residues in the CDR3. V lost 4 bases and J 0 bases, leaving 13 bases between the germline ends. Germline V gene sequence: CDR1 MDHEN, CDR2 SYDVKM. As DNA, the CDR3 is TGTGCCAGCAGTTCCCCCGGCGGGGACTCTGGAAACACCATATATTTT. Encoded protein: CASSSPGGDSGNTIYF.

The J gene is TRBJ2-1, the V gene TRBV25-1, with 8 bases identical to TRBD2. Per germline, CDR1 MGHDK and CDR2 SYGVNS. The V segment lost 4 bases and the J segment 7 bases; nucleotides outside the gene matches: 12. There are 16 residues in the CDR3. This chain's CDR3 is CASSVLESGSRNEQFF. The CDR3 DNA sequence: TGTGCCAGCAGTGTCCTAGAAAGCGGGAGTCGGAATGAGCAGTTCTTC.

The chain couples TRBV7-7 to TRBJ1-1; 8 bases line up with TRBD1. Losses at the gene ends were 4 bases for V and 5 bases for J; bases not matched to a gene: 9. Germline CDR1 SSHAT, CDR2 FNYEAQ (reference sequence). This CDR3 region has 15 residues. CDR3 region: CASSSGQGGRTEAFF. CDR3 DNA sequence: TGTGCCAGCAGCTCAGGACAGGGCGGAAGAACTGAAGCTTTCTTT. Full variable domain (rest looked up from reference TRBV7-7 and TRBJ1-1): GAGVSQSPRYKVTKRGQDVTLRCDPISSHATLYWYQQALGQGPEFLTYFNYEAQPDKSGLPSDRFSAERPEGSISTLTIQRTEQRDSAMYRCASSSGQGGRTEAFFGQGTRLTVV.

This rearrangement joins TRBV11-3 to TRBJ2-3, with 7 positions matching TRBD2. In germline, CDR1 is SGHNT, CDR2 YENEEA. The V gene end was trimmed by 2 bases and the J gene end by 1 base; junction bases not matched to a gene: 18. The CDR3 covers 20 residues. The CDR3 DNA sequence: TGTGCCAGCAGCTTAAACCGGGCTAGCGGAACCCGTTCGGGCACAGATACGCAGTATTTT. Translating gives CASSLNRASGTRSGTDTQYF. The full variable domain, with the rest looked up from reference TRBV11-3 and TRBJ2-3, is EAGVVQSPRYKIIEKKQPVAFWCNPISGHNTLYWYLQNLGQGPELLIRYENEEAVDDSQLPKDRFSAERLKGVDSTLKIQPAELGDSAVYLCASSLNRASGTRSGTDTQYFGPGTRLTVL.

The chain has TRBV7-7 and TRBJ1-4; 7 bases are a match to TRBD1. Germline values: CDR1 SSHAT, CDR2 FNYEAQ (reference sequence). The CDR3 consists of 16 residues. After removal of 1 base from V and 10 bases from J, the junction contained 12 bases not matched to a gene. The CDR3 here is CASSLVPGTDPGKLFF. The CDR3, as DNA: TGTGCCAGCAGCTTAGTCCCAGGGACAGACCCAGGAAAACTGTTTTTT. Full variable domain (remainder filled in from reference TRBV7-7 and TRBJ1-4): GAGVSQSPRYKVTKRGQDVTLRCDPISSHATLYWYQQALGQGPEFLTYFNYEAQPDKSGLPSDRFSAERPEGSISTLTIQRTEQRDSAMYRCASSLVPGTDPGKLFFGSGTQLSVL.

In its sample, this clone was seen a few times. The chain employs TRBV11-3 and TRBJ2-3, with D perhaps TRBD2 (6 bases). CDR3 length: 16 residues. The ends were cut back, 5 bases at V and 2 bases at J, with 17 bases in the middle. From germline, CDR1 is SGHNT and CDR2 YENEEA. The DNA of the CDR3 is TGTGCCAGCAGCCCCTCGGGACTCCCGTACACAGATACGCAGTATTTT. It yields the protein CASSPSGLPYTDTQYF.

The chain recombines TRBV11-3 with TRBJ1-3, with D unresolved. Germline-derived CDR1 and CDR2 are SGHNT and YENEEA. The CDR3 totals 16 residues. The germline V and J ends were trimmed by 4 bases and 8 bases, with 21 bases remaining between them. In nucleotides, the CDR3 is TGTGCCAGCAGCTCCAACAGACCCGACATAGGACACACCATATATTTT. Translation: CASSSNRPDIGHTIYF. The full variable domain, with the rest looked up from reference TRBV11-3 and TRBJ1-3, is EAGVVQSPRYKIIEKKQPVAFWCNPISGHNTLYWYLQNLGQGPELLIRYENEEAVDDSQLPKDRFSAERLKGVDSTLKIQPAELGDSAVYLCASSSNRPDIGHTIYFGEGSWLTVV.

The chain couples TRBV10-3 to TRBJ1-2, with D possibly TRBD1 on 6 matching bases. This CDR3 region has 15 residues. V lost 0 bases, J lost 7 bases, and 15 bases lay in between. Germline CDR1 is ENHRY and CDR2 is SYGVKD. CDR3 loop: CAISESTGTTFGYTF. DNA of the CDR3: TGTGCCATCAGTGAGTCGACTGGGACAACTTTTGGCTACACCTTC.

The CDR3 sequence is CAIREVESPLHF. The DNA of the CDR3 is TGTGCCATCAGGGAGGTTGAATCACCCCTCCACTTT. The gene calls are TRBV6-4 and TRBJ1-6; D is possibly TRBD1 (5 bases). V lost 10 bases and J lost 10, with 14 bases in between. Germline V gives CDR1 MRHNA, CDR2 SNTAGT. There are 12 residues in the CDR3.

V and J are TRBV6-8 and TRBJ1-6, with TRBD1 as a possible D gene (6 bases). V was pared by 6 bases and J by 7 bases, with 16 bases between. CDR1 and CDR2 from the germline V gene are MNHGY and SAAAGT. The CDR3 spans 15 residues. The CDR3 spells CASSLDSAANSPLHF. CDR3 nucleotides: TGTGCCAGCAGCCTGGACAGCGCAGCCAATTCACCCCTCCACTTT.

The chain carries TRBV30 and TRBJ1-4; D is uncertain. The V gene lost 3 bases and the J gene lost 8 bases, with 10 bases spanning the gap. Germline V gives CDR1 GTSNPN, CDR2 SVGIG (reference sequence). CDR3 size: 12 residues. CDR3 amino acids: CAWRDPGEKLFF. The CDR3, as DNA: TGTGCCTGGAGGGATCCGGGAGAAAAACTGTTTTTT.

The chain carries TRBV19 and TRBJ2-2; weak D call: TRBD1 (5 bases). V lost 7 bases, J lost 1 base, and 10 bases lay in between. There are 14 residues in the CDR3. Germline V gene data show CDR1 as LNHDA and CDR2 as SQIVND (reference sequence). Here the CDR3 reads CASTTRGNTGELFF. CDR3 nucleotides: TGTGCCAGTACCACAAGGGGGAACACCGGGGAGCTGTTTTTT.